Following are 17 T cell receptor beta chains from one sample sequenced in a study of blood T cell repertoires in COVID-19. The data were produced by immunoSEQ multiplex PCR, yet TCRdb's version contains in-frame clones alone and is incomplete. Of about 89,000 clones listed, 78% are singletons. Source material: peripheral blood. These receptors were obtained from an older man with COVID-19, enrolled during active disease.

The rearrangement joins TRBV11-2 to TRBJ1-4; 10 positions match TRBD1. From germline, CDR1 is SGHAT and CDR2 FQNNGV. There are 15 residues in the CDR3. V lost 6 bases and J lost 7; bases outside the gene matches: 8. In DNA, the CDR3 is TGTGCCAGCAGTTTTGGACAGGGGGGGATTGAAAAACTGTTTTTT. Translating it yields CASSFGQGGIEKLFF. The whole variable domain, filled in from reference TRBV11-2 and TRBJ1-4, reads EAGVAQSPRYKIIEKRQSVAFWCNPISGHATLYWYQQILGQGPKLLIQFQNNGVVDDSQLPKDRFSAERLKGVDSTLKIQPAKLEDSAVYLCASSFGQGGIEKLFFGSGTQLSVL.

The chain carries TRBV10-2 and TRBJ1-2; the match to TRBD1 covers 9 bases. The CDR3 length is 17 residues. Germline assignment: CDR1 WSHSY and CDR2 SAAADI. The V and J ends lost 6 bases and 3 bases, in that order; junction bases with no gene match: 14. CDR3 amino acids: CASRSTGGGRTDYGYTF. The DNA of the CDR3 is TGCGCCAGCAGGTCGACAGGGGGAGGTCGGACTGACTATGGCTACACCTTC.

This clone was seen just once. The J gene is TRBJ1-6, the V gene TRBV6-6; D is uncertain. Trimming left V 8 bases short and J 6 bases short, with 14 bases between. Germline V gene data show CDR1 as MNHNY and CDR2 as SVGAGI (reference sequence). The CDR3 sequence is 14 residues long. The DNA for the CDR3 is TGTGCCAGCGCCGGCGGTATGGGTAATTCACCCCTCCACTTT. Amino acid sequence: CASAGGMGNSPLHF.

This clone was seen many times. This chain joins TRBV28 and TRBJ2-1, with 13 bases that match TRBD2. Looked up from germline, CDR1 is MDHEN and CDR2 is SYDVKM. V was clipped by 9 bases and J by 0 bases; unmatched bases: 8. The CDR3 runs to 17 residues. CDR3 coding DNA: TGTGCCAGACAAAACCGGACTAGCGGGAGCTCCTACAATGAGCAGTTCTTC. Its translation is CARQNRTSGSSYNEQFF.

V is TRBV9 and J is TRBJ1-6, with 9 bases identical to TRBD1. Germline V lookup: CDR1 SGDLS, CDR2 YYNGEE. The CDR3 loop spans 17 amino acids. Trimming took 4 bases from V and 6 from J; bases not matched to a gene: 11. CDR3 region: CASSPGDPTGGNSPLHF. CDR3 nucleotides: TGTGCCAGCAGCCCGGGCGATCCGACAGGGGGTAATTCACCCCTCCACTTT.

V gene TRBV7-2 combines with J gene TRBJ1-2; no firm D call. The CDR3 has 13 amino acids. The V end lost 4 bases, the J end lost 8 bases, and 14 bases lay between the germline ends. The germline V gene encodes CDR1 SGHTA and CDR2 FQGNSA. CDR3 sequence: CASSSRQAAGYTF. The CDR3 DNA is TGTGCCAGCAGCTCCCGCCAAGCGGCGGGCTACACCTTC.

As regards this clone: The sample carries other DNA sequences with the same CDR3. The J gene is TRBJ2-2, the V gene TRBV27, with TRBD2 identical over 7 bases. The CDR3 is made up of 16 amino acids. In germline, CDR1 is MNHEY, CDR2 SMNVEV (reference sequence). Trimming at V came to 3 bases and at J to 4 bases, leaving 8 bases not matched to a gene. CDR3 sequence (DNA): TGTGCCAGCAGTTTCGGCCTAGCGGTTGGCACCGGGGAGCTGTTTTTT. The encoded protein is CASSFGLAVGTGELFF.

The rearrangement joins TRBV7-2 to TRBJ1-2; D uncertain. This CDR3 is 15 amino acids long. Germline V gene lookup returns CDR1 SGHTA and CDR2 FQGNSA. V gave up 2 bases and J gave up 5 bases, with 15 bases separating them. DNA of the CDR3: TGTGCCAGCAGCTTACAGTTCGCGGGCGGGTATGGCTACACCTTC. Translation: CASSLQFAGGYGYTF.

This chain uses TRBV5-1 with TRBJ1-2, with 7 bases lining up with TRBD1. The CDR3 totals 15 residues. Germline values: CDR1 SGHRS, CDR2 YFSETQ. The junction had 9 bases not matched to a gene; V was cut back by 2 bases and J by 5 bases. The CDR3 coding sequence is TGCGCCAGCAGCTTAACAGGGGCCTCGGATTATGGCTACACCTTC. This codes for CASSLTGASDYGYTF.

The genes are TRBV5-1 and TRBJ1-3, with D perhaps matching TRBD1 (5 bases). This CDR3 region has 19 residues. V lost 4 bases and J lost 0, with 23 bases in between. Germline V gives CDR1 SGHRS, CDR2 YFSETQ. The CDR3, as DNA: TGCGCCAGCAGCCCGCAGCCAATGGGACTGTTGAGCTCTGGAAACACCATATATTTT. It codes for CASSPQPMGLLSSGNTIYF.

The chain has TRBV19 and TRBJ2-3; D is unclear. The ends were cut back, 6 bases at V and 3 bases at J, with 10 bases in the middle. Germline-derived CDR1 and CDR2 are LNHDA and SQIVND (reference sequence). The CDR3 is 13 amino acids. In nucleotides, the CDR3 is TGTGCCAGTAGATGGAGTGAAACAGATACGCAGTATTTT. Translating gives CASRWSETDTQYF.

The rearrangement links TRBV4-1 to TRBJ1-1, with D perhaps matching TRBD1 (6 bases). Germline V CDR1 and CDR2: MGHRA, YSYEKL. This CDR3 is 14 amino acids long. Trimming stripped 1 base from V and 5 bases from J, with 11 bases between. The CDR3 here is CASSQGQGRTEAFF. As DNA, the CDR3 is TGCGCCAGCAGCCAAGGCCAGGGGCGGACTGAAGCTTTCTTT.

This chain uses TRBV11-1 with TRBJ2-1, with D maybe TRBD2 (5 bases). V was cut by 3 bases and J by 8 bases, with 5 bases left in between. The CDR3 is 11 residues long. CDR1 SGHAT and CDR2 FQDESV come from the germline V gene (reference sequence). The CDR3 loop reads CASSLEDEQFF. The CDR3 DNA reads TGTGCCAGCAGCTTGGAGGATGAGCAGTTCTTC.

This clone came up once. This sequence joins TRBV5-6 and TRBJ1-2; 11 nucleotides line up with TRBD1. The CDR3 covers 15 residues. Per the germline V gene, CDR1 is SGHDT and CDR2 is YYEEEE. Trimming removed 1 base from V and 7 bases from J; junction bases left unmatched: 6. The CDR3 DNA follows: TGTGCCAGCAGCTTGTCCGGACAGGGGGCGTCTGGCTACACCTTC. This gives the protein CASSLSGQGASGYTF.

The chain carries TRBV7-9 and TRBJ2-1; 14 bases are shared with TRBD2. The CDR3 is made up of 16 amino acids. The germline CDR1 and CDR2 sequences are SEHNR and FQNEAQ (reference sequence). V shed 5 bases and J 6 bases; nucleotides not matched to a gene: 6. DNA of the CDR3: TGTGCCAGCAGCCTGTACGGGACTAGCGGGAGCAATGAGCAGTTCTTC. It is translated as CASSLYGTSGSNEQFF.

The genes are TRBV7-2 and TRBJ2-7, with no clear D. CDR1 is SGHTA, CDR2 FQGNSA, per germline. The CDR3 contains 15 residues. V shed 4 bases and J shed 3 bases, with 16 bases lying between them. CDR3 bases: TGTGCCAGCAGCTGGGCCCCGCCAGACGTCTACGAGCAGTACTTC. Translation gives CASSWAPPDVYEQYF. Using reference TRBV7-2 and TRBJ2-7 for the parts outside the CDR3, the full variable domain is GAGVSQSPSNKVTEKGKDVELRCDPISGHTALYWYRQSLGQGLEFLIYFQGNSAPDKSGLPSDRFSAERTGGSVSTLTIQRTQQEDSAVYLCASSWAPPDVYEQYFGPGTRLTVT.

The chain employs TRBV5-1 and TRBJ2-7; the match to TRBD1 covers 7 bases. The germline CDR1 and CDR2 sequences are SGHRS and YFSETQ. CDR3 length: 15 residues. V gave up 0 bases and J gave up 3 bases; unmatched junction bases: 6. CDR3 DNA sequence: TGCGCCAGCAGCTTGGGCTGGCAGGGGGACTACGAGCAGTACTTC. Translating gives CASSLGWQGDYEQYF.